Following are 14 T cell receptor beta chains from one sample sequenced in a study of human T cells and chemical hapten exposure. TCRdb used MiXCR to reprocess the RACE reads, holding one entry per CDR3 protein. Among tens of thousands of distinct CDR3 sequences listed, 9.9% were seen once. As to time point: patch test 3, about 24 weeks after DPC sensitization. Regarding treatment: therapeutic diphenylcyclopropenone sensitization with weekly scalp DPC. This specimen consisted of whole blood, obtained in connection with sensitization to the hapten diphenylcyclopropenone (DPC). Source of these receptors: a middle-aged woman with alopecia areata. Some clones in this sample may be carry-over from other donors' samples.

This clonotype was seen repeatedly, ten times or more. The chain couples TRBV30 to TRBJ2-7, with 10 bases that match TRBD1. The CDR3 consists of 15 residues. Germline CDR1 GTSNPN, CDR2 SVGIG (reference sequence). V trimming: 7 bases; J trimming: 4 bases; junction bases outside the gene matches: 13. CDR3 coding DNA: TGTGCCTCCCAGGGGGGGACAGGGGAGGTGTACGAGCAGTACTTC. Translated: CASQGGTGEVYEQYF.

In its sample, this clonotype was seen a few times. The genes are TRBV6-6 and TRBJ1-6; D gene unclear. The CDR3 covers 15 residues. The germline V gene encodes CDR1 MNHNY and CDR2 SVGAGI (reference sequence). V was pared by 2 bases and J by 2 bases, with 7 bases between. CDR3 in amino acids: CASSYEGTYNSPLHF. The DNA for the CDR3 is TGTGCCAGCAGTTACGAGGGAACCTATAATTCACCCCTCCACTTT.

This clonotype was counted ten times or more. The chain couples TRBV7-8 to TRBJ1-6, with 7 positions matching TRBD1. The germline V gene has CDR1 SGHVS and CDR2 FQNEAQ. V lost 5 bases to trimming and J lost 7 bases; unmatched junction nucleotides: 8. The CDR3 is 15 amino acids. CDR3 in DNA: TGTGCCAGCAGCCTAACCGGGACAGCGAATTCACCCCTCCACTTT. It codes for CASSLTGTANSPLHF.

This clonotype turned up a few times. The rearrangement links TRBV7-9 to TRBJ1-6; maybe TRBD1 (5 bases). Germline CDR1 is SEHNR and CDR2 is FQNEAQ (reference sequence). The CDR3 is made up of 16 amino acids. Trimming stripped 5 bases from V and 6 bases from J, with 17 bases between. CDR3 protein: CASSPRTGELNSPLHF. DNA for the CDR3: TGTGCCAGCAGCCCAAGAACAGGAGAACTTAATTCACCCCTCCACTTT.

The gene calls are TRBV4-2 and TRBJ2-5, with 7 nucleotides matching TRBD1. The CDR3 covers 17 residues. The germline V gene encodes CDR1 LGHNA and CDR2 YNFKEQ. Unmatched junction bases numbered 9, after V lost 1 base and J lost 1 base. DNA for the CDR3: TGTGCCAGCAGCCAAGTGACTGGAAGGGGGCGCCAAGAGACCCAGTACTTC. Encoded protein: CASSQVTGRGRQETQYF.

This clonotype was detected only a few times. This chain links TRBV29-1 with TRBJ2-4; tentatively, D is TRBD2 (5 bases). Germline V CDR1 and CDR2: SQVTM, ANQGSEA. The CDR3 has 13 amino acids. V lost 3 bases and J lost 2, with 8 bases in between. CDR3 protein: CSVEEDSKNIQYF. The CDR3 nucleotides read TGCAGCGTTGAGGAGGATTCCAAAAACATTCAGTACTTC. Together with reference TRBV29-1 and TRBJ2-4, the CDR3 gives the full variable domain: SAVISQKPSRDICQRGTSLTIQCQVDSQVTMMFWYRQQPGQSLTLIATANQGSEATYESGFVIDKFPISRPNLTFSTLTVSNMSPEDSSIYLCSVEEDSKNIQYFGAGTRLSVL.

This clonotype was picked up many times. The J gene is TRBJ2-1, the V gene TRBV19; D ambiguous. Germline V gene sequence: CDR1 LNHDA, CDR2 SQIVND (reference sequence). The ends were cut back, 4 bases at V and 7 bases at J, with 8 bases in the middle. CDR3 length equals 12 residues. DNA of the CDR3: TGTGCCAGTAGTAGCAATAGGAATGAGCAGTTCTTC. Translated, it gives CASSSNRNEQFF. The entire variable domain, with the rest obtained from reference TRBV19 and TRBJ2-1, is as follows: DGGITQSPKYLFRKEGQNVTLSCEQNLNHDAMYWYRQDPGQGLRLIYYSQIVNDFQKGDIAEGYSVSREKKESFPLTVTSAQKNPTAFYLCASSSNRNEQFFGPGTRLTVL.

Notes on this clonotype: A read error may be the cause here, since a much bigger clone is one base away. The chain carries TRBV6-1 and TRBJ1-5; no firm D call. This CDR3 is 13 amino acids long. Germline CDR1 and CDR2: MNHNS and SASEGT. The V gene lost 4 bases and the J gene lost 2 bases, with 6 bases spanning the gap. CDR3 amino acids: CASSGEGNQPQHF. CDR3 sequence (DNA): TGTGCCAGCAGTGGAGAGGGCAATCAGCCCCAGCATTTT.

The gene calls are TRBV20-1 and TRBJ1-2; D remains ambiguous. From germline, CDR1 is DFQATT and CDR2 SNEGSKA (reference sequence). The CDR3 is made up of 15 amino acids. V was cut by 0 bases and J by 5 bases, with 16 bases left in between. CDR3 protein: CSAREGQGPRYGYTF. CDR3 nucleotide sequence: TGCAGTGCTAGAGAGGGCCAAGGCCCGCGATATGGCTACACCTTC.

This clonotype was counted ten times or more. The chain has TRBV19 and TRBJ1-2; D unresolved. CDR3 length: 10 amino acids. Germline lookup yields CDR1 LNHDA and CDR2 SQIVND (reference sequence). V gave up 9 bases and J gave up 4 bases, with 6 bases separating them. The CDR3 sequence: CASSGYGYTF. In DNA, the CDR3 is TGTGCCAGCTCCGGCTATGGCTACACCTTC.

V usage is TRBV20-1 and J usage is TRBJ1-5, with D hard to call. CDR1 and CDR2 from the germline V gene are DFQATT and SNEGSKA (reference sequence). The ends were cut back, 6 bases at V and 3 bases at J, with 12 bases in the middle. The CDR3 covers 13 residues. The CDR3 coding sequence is TGCAGTGCAGGTGGCAAGGTCAATCAGCCCCAGCATTTT. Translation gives CSAGGKVNQPQHF.

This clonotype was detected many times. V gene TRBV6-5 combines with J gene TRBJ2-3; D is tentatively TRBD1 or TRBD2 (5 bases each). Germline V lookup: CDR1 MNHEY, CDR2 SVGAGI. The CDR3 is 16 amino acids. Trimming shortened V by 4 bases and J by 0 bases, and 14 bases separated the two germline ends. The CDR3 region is CASSWDRRRSTDTQYF. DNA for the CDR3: TGTGCCAGCAGTTGGGACCGACGAAGAAGCACAGATACGCAGTATTTT.

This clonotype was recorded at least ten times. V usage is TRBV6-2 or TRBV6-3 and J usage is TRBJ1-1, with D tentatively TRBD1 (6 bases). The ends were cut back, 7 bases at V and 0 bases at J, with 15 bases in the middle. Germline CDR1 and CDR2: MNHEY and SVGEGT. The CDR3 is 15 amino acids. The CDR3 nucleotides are TGTGCCAGCACTTGGAACAGGGTTGTGAACACTGAAGCTTTCTTT. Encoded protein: CASTWNRVVNTEAFF.

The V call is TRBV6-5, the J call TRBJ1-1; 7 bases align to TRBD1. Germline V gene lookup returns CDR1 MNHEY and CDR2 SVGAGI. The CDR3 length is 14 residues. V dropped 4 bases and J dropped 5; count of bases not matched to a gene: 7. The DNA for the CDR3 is TGTGCCAGCAGTTTTCGACAGGGTGGAACTGAAGCTTTCTTT. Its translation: CASSFRQGGTEAFF.